This is a list of T cell receptor beta chains from one sample in a study of T cell repertoires in cytomegalovirus infection. TCRdb recomputed calls from the reads with MiXCR, one row per CDR3 protein. The sample includes fewer than 350,000 distinct CDR3 sequences, about a sixth of them seen just once. Sample: PBMCs. These receptors all come from a human donor in good health (CMV status not recorded). Some clones in this sample may be carry-over from other donors' samples. CDR3s include the opening cysteine and the closing phenylalanine or tryptophan. A D gene is named only where the DNA matches it firmly. Clone size is given for some rows only: seen once, a few or many times, or a class if the clone is expanded.

d_call j_call clone_size v_call cdr3_aa cdr3_nt
TRBD2 TRBJ2-2 few TRBV7-2 CASSLDGSGAQATGELFF TGTGCCAGCAGCTTAGATGGTAGCGGGGCCCAGGCGACCGGGGAGCTGTTTTTT
NA TRBJ2-7 many TRBV7-2 CASSQDSTYEQYF TGTGCCAGCAGCCAGGACTCAACCTACGAGCAGTACTTC
NA TRBJ2-1 few TRBV20-1 CSAPISPQLYYYNEQFF TGCAGTGCCCCAATATCCCCCCAGCTATACTACTACAATGAGCAGTTCTTC
NA TRBJ1-5 NA TRBV6-1 CASSGQATQPQHF TGTGCCAGCAGTGGACAGGCTACCCAGCCCCAGCATTTT
TRBD2 TRBJ2-1 few TRBV5-1 CASSLEASGAANEQFF TGCGCCAGCAGCTTGGAGGCTAGCGGGGCCGCCAATGAGCAGTTCTTC
TRBD2 TRBJ2-5 few TRBV7-9 CASSSLAAEETQYF TGTGCCAGCAGCTCACTAGCGGCAGAGGAGACCCAGTACTTC
NA TRBJ1-4 NA TRBV20-1 CSARPPGGGTALATNEKLFF TGCAGTGCTAGACCCCCGGGGGGAGGAACCGCCCTTGCAACTAATGAAAAACTGTTTTTT
NA TRBJ2-2 many TRBV11-2 CASSLGQMNTGELFF TGTGCCAGCAGCTTAGGACAGATGAACACCGGGGAGCTGTTTTTT
TRBD2 TRBJ2-3 few TRBV27 CASSSSAGRNTDTQYF TGTGCCAGCAGTTCCTCAGCGGGGCGTAACACAGATACGCAGTATTTT
NA TRBJ2-5 many TRBV11-2 CASSPTPSAETQYF TGTGCCAGCAGCCCCACTCCGTCGGCGGAGACCCAGTACTTC
NA TRBJ2-2 few TRBV4-1 CASSRGGTGELFF TGTGCCAGCAGCCGAGGGGGCACCGGGGAGCTGTTTTTT
NA TRBJ1-2 many TRBV12-3/TRBV12-4 CASSFWRALGGYTF TGTGCCAGCAGTTTTTGGAGGGCCCTTGGTGGCTACACCTTC
NA TRBJ1-5 few TRBV2 CASNERRPGGNQPQHF TGTGCCAGCAACGAGCGGCGACCGGGTGGCAATCAGCCCCAGCATTTT
TRBD1 TRBJ1-5 few TRBV20-1 CSAWSRTGVKQPQHF TGCAGTGCTTGGTCCCGGACAGGGGTTAAACAGCCCCAGCATTTT
NA TRBJ1-1 NA TRBV18 CASSPRTENTEAFF TGTGCCAGCTCACCCCGGACAGAGAACACTGAAGCTTTCTTT
TRBD1 TRBJ2-6 many TRBV11-2 CASSLRQGLGANVLTF TGTGCCAGCAGCTTAAGACAGGGTTTAGGAGCCAACGTCCTGACTTTC
NA TRBJ1-1 many TRBV19 CASLPHREDTEAFF TGTGCCAGCTTGCCGCACAGGGAAGACACTGAAGCTTTCTTT
TRBD2 TRBJ2-5 NA TRBV19 CASSISGTSGETQYF TGTGCCAGTAGTATATCAGGGACTAGCGGCGAGACCCAGTACTTC
TRBD2 TRBJ2-5 NA TRBV7-2 CASSLAPRGGETQYF TGTGCCAGCAGCTTAGCCCCGCGGGGGGGCGAGACCCAGTACTTC
NA TRBJ2-7 many TRBV10-3 CAISLRESHEQYF TGTGCCATCAGTTTAAGGGAGTCCCACGAGCAGTACTTC
NA TRBJ1-1 NA TRBV4-1 CASSQIGQTNTEAFF TGCGCCAGCAGCCAGATAGGACAGACGAACACTGAAGCTTTCTTT
NA TRBJ1-5 NA TRBV20-1 CSARRGGGYSNQPQHF TGCAGTGCTAGGAGGGGGGGCGGTTATAGCAATCAGCCCCAGCATTTT
NA TRBJ1-1 NA TRBV20-1 CSAGRGRGTEAFF TGCAGTGCGGGAAGGGGTCGTGGCACTGAAGCTTTCTTT
TRBD2 TRBJ2-1 many TRBV28 CASSSPGGWNEQFF TGTGCCAGCAGTTCCCCGGGGGGTTGGAATGAGCAGTTCTTC
NA TRBJ2-2 medium-sized TRBV12-3/TRBV12-4 CATRWTPNTGELFF TGTGCCACCCGGTGGACACCTAACACCGGGGAGCTGTTTTTT
NA TRBJ1-1 NA TRBV20-1 CSARPPRGGQTEAFF TGCAGTGCTAGGCCGCCGAGGGGAGGACAAACTGAAGCTTTCTTT
TRBD1 TRBJ2-1 few TRBV19 CASSIGTGAAEQFF TGTGCCAGTAGTATAGGGACAGGGGCCGCTGAGCAGTTCTTC
NA TRBJ1-6 many TRBV6-1 CASSLGGSSSPLHF TGTGCCAGCAGTTTGGGAGGGTCTTCTTCTCCCCTCCACTTT
NA TRBJ2-1 few TRBV5-8 CASSYSGTGLSYNEQFF TGTGCCAGCAGCTATTCGGGCACTGGCCTCTCCTACAATGAGCAGTTCTTC
TRBD1 TRBJ1-2 NA TRBV10-3 CATLTGGTEDGYTF TGTGCCACGCTGACAGGGGGGACAGAGGATGGCTACACCTTC
NA TRBJ1-4 NA TRBV20-1 CSATTETNEKLFF TGCAGTGCTACGACAGAAACTAATGAAAAACTGTTTTTT
TRBD1 TRBJ2-7 NA TRBV12-3/TRBV12-4 CASAVLGQSSYEQYF TGTGCCAGCGCGGTGCTGGGACAGAGCTCCTACGAGCAGTACTTC
NA TRBJ1-3 few TRBV12-3/TRBV12-4 CASKLSGNTIYF TGTGCCAGCAAACTTTCTGGAAACACCATATATTTT
NA TRBJ2-5 NA TRBV5-1 CASSLWVNQETQYF TGCGCCAGCAGCTTGTGGGTCAACCAAGAGACCCAGTACTTC
NA TRBJ2-7 NA TRBV24-1 CATSEDGAGEQYF TGTGCCACCAGTGAGGACGGGGCCGGCGAGCAGTACTTC
TRBD1 TRBJ2-7 few TRBV5-3 CARSIGQGEYEQYF TGTGCCAGAAGCATCGGACAGGGCGAGTACGAGCAGTACTTC
TRBD1 TRBJ1-1 few TRBV6-5 CASSQTGGRTEAFF TGTGCCAGCAGTCAAACAGGGGGACGCACTGAAGCTTTCTTT
NA TRBJ2-2 NA TRBV7-6 CTSSGANTGELFF TGTACCAGCAGCGGCGCGAACACCGGGGAGCTGTTTTTT
NA TRBJ2-1 NA TRBV3-1 CASSHLVGEQFF TGTGCCAGCAGCCATTTAGTTGGTGAGCAGTTCTTC
TRBD1 TRBJ1-5 NA TRBV6-6 CASTYRGRDQPQHF TGTGCCAGCACCTACAGGGGGCGCGATCAGCCCCAGCATTTT
NA TRBJ2-3 many TRBV7-9 CASSLTSDTQYF TGTGCCAGCAGCTTAACCTCAGATACGCAGTATTTT
TRBD1 TRBJ1-5 NA TRBV6-2/TRBV6-3 CASRDTGDSSQPQHF TGTGCCAGCAGAGACACAGGGGATTCAAGTCAGCCCCAGCATTTT